Below are 13 T cell receptor beta chains sequenced from a single sample in a study of blood T cell repertoires in COVID-19. The table came from immunoSEQ multiplex PCR; TCRdb's copy has only in-frame clones and leaves some out. The table shows about 150,000 clones, with 83% occurring only once. Sequencing was done on a sample of peripheral blood. These receptors all stem from a woman aged 55-70 years with COVID-19, enrolled during active disease.

This chain connects TRBV9 to TRBJ2-7; 13 bases are shared with TRBD2. V lost 4 bases, J lost 6 bases, and 10 bases stayed unmatched. The CDR3 runs 16 residues. CDR1 SGDLS and CDR2 YYNGEE come from the germline V gene. CDR3: CASSLTGTSGMSEQYF. DNA for the CDR3: TGTGCCAGCAGCCTAACCGGGACTAGCGGGATGAGCGAGCAGTACTTC.

This chain joins TRBV7-9 and TRBJ2-3; D may be TRBD2 (5 bases). Germline CDR1 and CDR2: SEHNR and FQNEAQ (reference sequence). The CDR3 contains 15 residues. Trimming left V 5 bases short and J 2 bases short, with 14 bases between. This chain's CDR3 is CASSPEGLLTDTQYF. The CDR3, as DNA: TGTGCCAGCAGCCCCGAGGGTCTCCTCACAGATACGCAGTATTTT.

The count of this clone is one. Other DNA sequences from this sample encode an identical CDR3 as well. The rearrangement links TRBV10-1 to TRBJ2-5; TRBD2 is a possible D gene (6 bases). Germline V gives CDR1 WNHNN, CDR2 SYGVQD (reference sequence). This CDR3 has 14 amino acids. Trimming pared 0 bases from V and 1 base from J, leaving 6 bases between. The DNA for the CDR3 is TGCGCCAGCAGTGAGTCTAGCGGCCAAGAGACCCAGTACTTC. Translated: CASSESSGQETQYF.

The chain links TRBV7-8 to TRBJ1-1, with D unresolved. The CDR3 contains 14 residues. Germline CDR1 SGHVS, CDR2 FQNEAQ. Trimming took 5 bases from V and 6 from J, leaving 16 bases between them. CDR3 amino acids: CASSPGRGVPEAFF. In DNA, the CDR3 is TGTGCCAGCAGCCCGGGCCGGGGAGTCCCTGAAGCTTTCTTT.

This clone came up once. The chain uses TRBV11-2 and TRBJ1-4; D is perhaps TRBD1 (6 bases). V lost 5 bases and J 7 bases, leaving 14 bases between the germline ends. In germline, CDR1 is SGHAT, CDR2 FQNNGV. CDR3 length: 14 amino acids. The CDR3 sequence is CASSPDRLPEKLFF. The CDR3 nucleotides are TGTGCCAGCAGCCCCGACAGGTTGCCTGAAAAACTGTTTTTT.

The chain employs TRBV7-9 and TRBJ1-1, with D possibly TRBD1 on 5 matching bases. CDR3 size: 13 residues. Germline loops: CDR1 SEHNR, CDR2 FQNEAQ (reference sequence). The V end lost 5 bases, the J end lost 4 bases, and 11 bases lay between the germline ends. The CDR3 nucleotides are TGTGCCAGCAGCAATGGGGGGAGCACTGAAGCTTTCTTT. It codes for CASSNGGSTEAFF.

The table lists this clone with a few counts. The gene calls are TRBV11-1 and TRBJ1-2; 7 bases fit TRBD1. V lost 2 bases and J lost 6; bases outside the gene matches: 6. The length of the CDR3 is 14 residues. Per germline, CDR1 SGHAT and CDR2 FQDESV (reference sequence). This CDR3 reads CASSLHDRDHGYTF. The DNA for the CDR3 is TGTGCCAGCAGCTTACATGACAGGGATCATGGCTACACCTTC.

The chain uses TRBV10-3 and TRBJ1-2, with D possibly matching TRBD1 (5 bases). This CDR3 is built from 14 residues. Germline V gene lookup returns CDR1 ENHRY and CDR2 SYGVKD. V was pared by 8 bases and J by 2 bases, with 15 bases between. CDR3 sequence (DNA): TGTGCCATCGGCGGACAAACCGCGAACTATGGCTACACCTTC. Its protein product is CAIGGQTANYGYTF.

This clone came up a few times. This rearrangement joins TRBV6-4 to TRBJ1-2; 7 bases match TRBD1. Losses at the gene ends were 6 bases for V and 0 bases for J; bases not matched to a gene: 7. CDR1 is MRHNA, CDR2 SNTAGT, per germline. The CDR3 loop spans 15 amino acids. In nucleotides, the CDR3 is TGTGCCAGCAGCCCGGGACAGAGAGCTAACTATGGCTACACCTTC. Protein: CASSPGQRANYGYTF.

This chain uses TRBV18 with TRBJ1-6; TRBD1 might be the D (5 bases). Germline V gives CDR1 KGHSH, CDR2 LQKENI. The CDR3 consists of 14 residues. V was shortened by 3 bases and J by 7 bases, with 10 bases between the two germline ends. This CDR3 is CASSPAGGNSPLHF. The CDR3 DNA reads TGTGCCAGCTCACCCGCGGGGGGGAATTCACCCCTCCACTTT.

In this sample, this clone turned up once. The chain recombines TRBV5-5 with TRBJ1-2; 7 nucleotides agree with TRBD1. The CDR3 length is 16 residues. V trimming: 2 bases; J trimming: 4 bases; junction bases outside the gene matches: 11. Germline CDR1 reads SGHKS; CDR2 reads YYEKEE (reference sequence). CDR3 loop: CASSFAAQGIPYGYTF. DNA for the CDR3: TGTGCCAGCAGCTTCGCGGCACAGGGGATCCCCTATGGCTACACCTTC.

This chain joins TRBV3-1 (or the pseudogene TRBV3-2) and TRBJ1-2; maybe TRBD1 (5 bases). There are 16 residues in the CDR3. Trimming removed 1 base from V and 4 bases from J, with 16 bases in between. Germline V gene sequence: CDR1 LGHDT, CDR2 YNNKEL (reference sequence). The CDR3 spells CASSQGHGTLVYGYTF. CDR3 nucleotides: TGTGCCAGCAGCCAAGGACACGGGACTCTGGTCTATGGCTACACCTTC.

This clone was detected only a few times. The rearrangement uses TRBV29-1 and TRBJ2-5, with a weak D call TRBD1 (5 bases). Germline V gene data show CDR1 as SQVTM and CDR2 as ANQGSEA. This CDR3 spans 11 amino acids. The CDR3 region has the DNA TGCAGTACGACAGTCCAAGAGACCCAGTACTTC. This encodes CSTTVQETQYF.